This record covers a single T cell receptor (beta chain). Its antigen is not identified. The data were taken from a study of shared clonotypes between healthy human individuals. Overall study findings and caveats: Shared clonotypes across all four donors exceeded non-shared ones in generation probability. Naive subsets generally had larger estimated richness than memory subsets.

Genomic DNA belonging to each subset was distributed in equal measure over several immunoSEQ plates. Method: immunoSEQ multiplex PCR; TCRdb's copy keeps in-frame clones and lacks some. This table holds under 600,000 clones, more than 95% found once. Trimming took 2 bases from V and 0 from J, leaving 12 bases between them. In germline, CDR1 is GTSNPN, CDR2 SVGIG (reference sequence). The CDR3 has 15 amino acids. The V and J genes are TRBV30 and TRBJ2-3; weak D call: TRBD2 (6 bases). The sequence was collected from a woman aged 25 to 39 in good health. Sample: naive CD4+ T cells sorted from blood. The subset is: CD45RA+ positively selected. The CDR3 nucleotides are TGTGCCTGGAGTCTTAGCGGAACTAGCACAGATACGCAGTATTTT. Protein: CAWSLSGTSTDTQYF.